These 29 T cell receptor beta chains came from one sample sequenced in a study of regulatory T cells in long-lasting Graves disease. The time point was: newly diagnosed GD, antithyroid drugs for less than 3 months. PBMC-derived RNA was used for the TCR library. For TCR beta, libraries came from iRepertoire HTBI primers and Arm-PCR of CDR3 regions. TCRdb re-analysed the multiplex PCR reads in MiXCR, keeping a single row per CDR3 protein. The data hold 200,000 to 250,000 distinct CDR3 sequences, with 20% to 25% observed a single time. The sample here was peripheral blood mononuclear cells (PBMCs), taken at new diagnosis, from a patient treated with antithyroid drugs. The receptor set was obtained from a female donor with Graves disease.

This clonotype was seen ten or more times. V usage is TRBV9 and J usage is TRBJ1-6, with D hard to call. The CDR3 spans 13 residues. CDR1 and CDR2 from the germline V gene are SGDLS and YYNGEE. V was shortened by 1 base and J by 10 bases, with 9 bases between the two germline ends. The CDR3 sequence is CASSVKEGSPLHF. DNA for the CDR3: TGTGCCAGCAGCGTAAAGGAGGGCTCACCCCTCCACTTT.

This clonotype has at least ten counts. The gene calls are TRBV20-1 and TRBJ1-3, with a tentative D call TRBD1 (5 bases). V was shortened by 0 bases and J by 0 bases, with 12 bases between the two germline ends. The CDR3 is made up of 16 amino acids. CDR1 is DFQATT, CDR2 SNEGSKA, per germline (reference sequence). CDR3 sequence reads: CSARDMGGSSGNTIYF. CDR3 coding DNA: TGCAGTGCTAGAGATATGGGGGGGAGCTCTGGAAACACCATATATTTT.

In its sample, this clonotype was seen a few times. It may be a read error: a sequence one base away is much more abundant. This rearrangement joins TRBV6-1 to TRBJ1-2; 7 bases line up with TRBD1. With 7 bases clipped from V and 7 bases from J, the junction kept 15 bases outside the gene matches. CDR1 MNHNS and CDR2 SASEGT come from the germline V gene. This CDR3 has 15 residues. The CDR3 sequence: CASNKTGTEVAGYTF. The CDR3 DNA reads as TGTGCCAGCAACAAAACCGGGACAGAGGTTGCTGGCTACACCTTC.

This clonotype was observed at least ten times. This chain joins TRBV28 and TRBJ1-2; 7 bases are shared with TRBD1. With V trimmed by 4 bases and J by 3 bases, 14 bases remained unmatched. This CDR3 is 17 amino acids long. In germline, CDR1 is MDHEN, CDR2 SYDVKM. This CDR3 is CASSSSTGRPPYYGYTF. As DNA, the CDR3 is TGTGCCAGCAGTTCGTCGACAGGGAGACCTCCTTACTATGGCTACACCTTC.

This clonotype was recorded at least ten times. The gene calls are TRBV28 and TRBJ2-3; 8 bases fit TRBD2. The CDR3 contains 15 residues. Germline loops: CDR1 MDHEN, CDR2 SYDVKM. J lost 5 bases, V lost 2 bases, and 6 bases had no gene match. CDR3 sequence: CASSLPAGDGDTQYF. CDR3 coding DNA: TGTGCCAGCAGTTTACCAGCGGGGGATGGAGATACGCAGTATTTT. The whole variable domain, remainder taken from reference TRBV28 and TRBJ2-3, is DVKVTQSSRYLVKRTGEKVFLECVQDMDHENMFWYRQDPGLGLRLIYFSYDVKMKEKGDIPEGYSVSREKKERFSLILESASTNQTSMYLCASSLPAGDGDTQYFGPGTRLTVL.

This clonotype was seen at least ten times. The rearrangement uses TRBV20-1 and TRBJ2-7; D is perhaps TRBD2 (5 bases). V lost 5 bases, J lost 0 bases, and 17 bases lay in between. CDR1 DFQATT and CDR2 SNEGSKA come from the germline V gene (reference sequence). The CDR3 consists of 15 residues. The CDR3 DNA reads TGCAGTGCTCACCCGAGACGGAGGAGCTCCTACGAGCAGTACTTC. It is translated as CSAHPRRRSSYEQYF.

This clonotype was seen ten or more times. Written as DNA, the CDR3 is TGTGCCAGCAGTTTAGGACAGCCTGATAGCAATCAGCCCCAGCATTTT. Its protein product is CASSLGQPDSNQPQHF. The J gene is TRBJ1-5, the V gene TRBV12-3 or TRBV12-4; possibly TRBD1 for D (5 bases). V was trimmed by 1 base and J by 0 bases, leaving 10 bases between them. The CDR3 sequence is 16 residues long.

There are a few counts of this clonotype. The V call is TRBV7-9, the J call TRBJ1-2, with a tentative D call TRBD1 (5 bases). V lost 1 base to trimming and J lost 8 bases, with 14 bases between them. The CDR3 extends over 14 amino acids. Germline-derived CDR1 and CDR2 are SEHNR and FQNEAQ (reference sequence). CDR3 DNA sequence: TGTGCCAGCAGCTTAGTAGTAGGAGGGGCCGGCTACACCTTC. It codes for CASSLVVGGAGYTF.

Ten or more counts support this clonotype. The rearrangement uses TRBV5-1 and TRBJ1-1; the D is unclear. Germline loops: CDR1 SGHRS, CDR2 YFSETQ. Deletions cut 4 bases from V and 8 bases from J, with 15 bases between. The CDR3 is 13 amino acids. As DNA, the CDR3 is TGCGCCAGCAGCGGAACCAACACCCCCGAAGCTTTCTTT. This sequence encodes CASSGTNTPEAFF.

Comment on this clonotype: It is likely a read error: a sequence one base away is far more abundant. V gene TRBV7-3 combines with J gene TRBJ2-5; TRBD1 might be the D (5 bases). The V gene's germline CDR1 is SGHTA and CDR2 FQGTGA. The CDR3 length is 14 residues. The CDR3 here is CASSQGARDNEQSF. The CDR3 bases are TGCGCCAGCAGCCAAGGGGCCCGAGACAATGAGCAGTCCTTC.

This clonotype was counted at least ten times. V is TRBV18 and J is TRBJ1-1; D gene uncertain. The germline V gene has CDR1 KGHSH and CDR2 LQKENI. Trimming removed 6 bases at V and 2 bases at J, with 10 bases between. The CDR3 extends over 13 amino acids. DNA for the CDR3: TGTGCCAGCTCCCGGGCGGACAACACTGAAGCTTTCTTT. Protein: CASSRADNTEAFF.

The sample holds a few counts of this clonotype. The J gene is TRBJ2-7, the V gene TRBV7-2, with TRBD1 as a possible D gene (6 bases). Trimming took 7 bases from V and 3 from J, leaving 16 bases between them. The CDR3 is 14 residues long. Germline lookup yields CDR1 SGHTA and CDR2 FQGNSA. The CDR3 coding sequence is TGTGCCAGCACCCGGTCCGGGACATACTACGAGCAGTACTTC. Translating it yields CASTRSGTYYEQYF.

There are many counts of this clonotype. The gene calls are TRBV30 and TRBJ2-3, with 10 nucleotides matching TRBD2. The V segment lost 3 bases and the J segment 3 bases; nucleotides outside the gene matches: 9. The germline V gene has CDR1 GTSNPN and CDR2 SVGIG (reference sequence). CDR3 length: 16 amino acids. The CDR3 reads CAWSALAGRATDTQYF. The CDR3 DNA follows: TGTGCCTGGAGCGCACTAGCGGGAAGAGCGACAGATACGCAGTATTTT.

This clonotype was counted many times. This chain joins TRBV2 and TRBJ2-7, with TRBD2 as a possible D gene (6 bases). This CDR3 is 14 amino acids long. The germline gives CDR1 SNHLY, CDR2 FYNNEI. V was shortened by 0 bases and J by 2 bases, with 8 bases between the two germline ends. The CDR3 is CASSEAGLAYEQYF. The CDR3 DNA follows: TGTGCCAGCAGTGAAGCGGGACTGGCCTACGAGCAGTACTTC.

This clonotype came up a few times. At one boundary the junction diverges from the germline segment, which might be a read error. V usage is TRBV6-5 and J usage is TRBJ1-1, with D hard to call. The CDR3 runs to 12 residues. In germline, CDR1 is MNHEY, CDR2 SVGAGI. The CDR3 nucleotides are TGTGCCGGCAGTTACCCCCTGCGTGAAGCTTTCTTT. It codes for CAGSYPLREAFF.

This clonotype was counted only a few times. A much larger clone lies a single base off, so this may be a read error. The CDR3 loop is CASSLRLAGNIGELFF. The CDR3 region has the DNA TGTGCCAGCAGCTTACGACTAGCGGGAAACATCGGGGAGCTGTTTTTT. This chain joins TRBV7-8 and TRBJ2-2; 11 bases are a match to TRBD2. CDR1 is SGHVS and CDR2 is FQNEAQ in the germline V gene. The CDR3 is 16 amino acids.

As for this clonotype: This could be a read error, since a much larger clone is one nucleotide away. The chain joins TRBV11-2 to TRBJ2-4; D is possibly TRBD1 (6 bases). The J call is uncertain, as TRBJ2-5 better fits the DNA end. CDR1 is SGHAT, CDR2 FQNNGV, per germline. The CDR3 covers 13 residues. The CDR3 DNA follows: TGTGTCAGCAGCTTCCCCAGGGGAAAGACCCAGTACTTC. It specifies CVSSFPRGKTQYF.

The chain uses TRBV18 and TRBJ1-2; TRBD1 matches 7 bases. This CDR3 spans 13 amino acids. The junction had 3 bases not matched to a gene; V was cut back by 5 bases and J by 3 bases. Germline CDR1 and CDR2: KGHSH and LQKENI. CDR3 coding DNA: TGTGCCAGCTCAAACGGACAGGACTATGGCTACACCTTC. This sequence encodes CASSNGQDYGYTF.

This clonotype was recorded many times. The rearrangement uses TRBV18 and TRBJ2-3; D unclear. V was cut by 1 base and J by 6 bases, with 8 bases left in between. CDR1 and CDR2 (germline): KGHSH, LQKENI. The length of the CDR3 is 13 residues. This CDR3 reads CASSPLATDTQYF. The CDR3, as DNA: TGTGCCAGCTCACCACTAGCAACGGATACGCAGTATTTT.

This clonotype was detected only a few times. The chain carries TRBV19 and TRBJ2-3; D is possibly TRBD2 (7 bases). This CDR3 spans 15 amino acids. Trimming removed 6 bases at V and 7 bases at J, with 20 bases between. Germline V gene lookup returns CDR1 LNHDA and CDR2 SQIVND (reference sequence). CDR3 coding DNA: TGTGCCAGTAGGAGGACTAGTACAGGGATCTATACGCAGTATTTT. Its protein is CASRRTSTGIYTQYF.

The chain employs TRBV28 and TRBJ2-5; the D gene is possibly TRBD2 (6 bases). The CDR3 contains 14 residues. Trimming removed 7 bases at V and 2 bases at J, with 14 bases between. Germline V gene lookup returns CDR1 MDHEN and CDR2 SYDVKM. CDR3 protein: CASTTPGVQETQYF. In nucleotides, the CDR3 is TGTGCCAGCACCACTCCGGGGGTGCAAGAGACCCAGTACTTC.

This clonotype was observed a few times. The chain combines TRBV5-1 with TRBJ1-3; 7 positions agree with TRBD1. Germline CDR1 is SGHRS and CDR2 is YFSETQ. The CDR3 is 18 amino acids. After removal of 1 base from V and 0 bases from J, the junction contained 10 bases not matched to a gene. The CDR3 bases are TGCGCCAGCAGCTTGCAACCTGGACAGGTTCGCTCTGGAAACACCATATATTTT. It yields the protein CASSLQPGQVRSGNTIYF.

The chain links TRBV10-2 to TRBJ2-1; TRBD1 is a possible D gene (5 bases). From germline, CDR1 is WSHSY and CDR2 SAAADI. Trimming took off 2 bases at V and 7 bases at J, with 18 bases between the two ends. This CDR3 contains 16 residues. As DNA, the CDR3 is TGCGCCAGCAGTGAGGGCCAGGGATTGGTGCTGAATGAGCAGTTCTTC. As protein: CASSEGQGLVLNEQFF.

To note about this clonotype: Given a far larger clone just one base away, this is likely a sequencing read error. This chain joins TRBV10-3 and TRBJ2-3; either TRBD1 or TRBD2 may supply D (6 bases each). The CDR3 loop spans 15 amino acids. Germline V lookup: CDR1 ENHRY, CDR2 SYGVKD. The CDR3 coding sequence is TGTGCCAGCAGCCCAGAGGGGGGAACAGCGCATACGCGGTATTTT. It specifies CASSPEGGTAHTRYF.

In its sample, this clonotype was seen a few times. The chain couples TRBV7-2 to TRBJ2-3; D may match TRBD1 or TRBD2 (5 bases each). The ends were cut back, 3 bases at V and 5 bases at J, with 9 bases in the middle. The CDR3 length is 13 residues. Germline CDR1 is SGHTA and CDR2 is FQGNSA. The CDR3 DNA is TGTGCCAGCAGCTTCCTGGGGGAAGATACGCAGTATTTT. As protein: CASSFLGEDTQYF.

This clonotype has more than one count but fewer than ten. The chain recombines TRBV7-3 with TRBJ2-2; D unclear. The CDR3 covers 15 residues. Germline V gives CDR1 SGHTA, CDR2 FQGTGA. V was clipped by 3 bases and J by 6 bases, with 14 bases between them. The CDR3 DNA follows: TGTGCCAGCAGCTTTCTTACCTCACGAGCCGGGGAGCTGTTTTTT. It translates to CASSFLTSRAGELFF.

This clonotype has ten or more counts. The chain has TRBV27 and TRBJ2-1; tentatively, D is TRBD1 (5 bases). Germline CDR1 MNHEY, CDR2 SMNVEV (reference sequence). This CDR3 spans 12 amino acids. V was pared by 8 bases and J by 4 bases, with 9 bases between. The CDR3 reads CASWGRYNEQFF. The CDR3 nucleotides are TGTGCCAGCTGGGGCCGGTACAATGAGCAGTTCTTC.

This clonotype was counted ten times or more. The CDR3 here is CASSLDLGLAGSGELFF. Here the CDR3 DNA reads TGTGCCAGCAGCTTAGATCTGGGACTAGCGGGGTCCGGGGAGCTGTTTTTT. This rearrangement joins TRBV7-8 to TRBJ2-2, with 13 bases identical to TRBD2. Trimming removed 1 base from V and 6 bases from J; junction bases left unmatched: 5. CDR1 is SGHVS, CDR2 FQNEAQ, per germline. The CDR3 spans 17 residues.

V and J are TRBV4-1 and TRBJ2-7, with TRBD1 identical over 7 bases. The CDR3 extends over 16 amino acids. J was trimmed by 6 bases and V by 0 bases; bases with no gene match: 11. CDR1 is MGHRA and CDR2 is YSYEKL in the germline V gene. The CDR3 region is CASSQDLAGGISEQYF. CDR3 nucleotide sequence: TGCGCCAGCAGCCAAGATCTGGCAGGGGGAATCAGCGAGCAGTACTTC.